The rows below give T cell receptor beta chains drawn from one sample of a study of T-cell reconstitution after alpha-beta-depleted transplantation in children. TCRdb analysed the PCR reads with MiXCR anew, one entry per CDR3 protein. The data contain hundreds of thousands of distinct CDR3 sequences, about a tenth of them singletons. Sequencing used PBMCs from the stem cell graft donor, obtained from the stem cell graft. The receptors were sampled from a human donor who donated a stem cell graft to a child with acute lymphoblastic leukemia. Both conserved end residues are part of each CDR3. D genes are given only for firm matches. Not all rows give a size; the values are once, few, many and, for expanded clones, a class.

v_call: TRBV15
clone_size: once
j_call: TRBJ1-2
d_call: NA
cdr3_aa: CATSPTPGGRRGGYTF
cdr3_nt: TGTGCCACCAGCCCGACACCCGGGGGCCGGAGGGGTGGCTACACCTTC

v_call: TRBV6-5
clone_size: many
j_call: TRBJ1-6
d_call: TRBD1
cdr3_aa: CASSYGQGFSPLHF
cdr3_nt: TGTGCCAGCAGTTACGGACAGGGGTTTTCACCCCTCCACTTT

v_call: TRBV7-9
clone_size: many
j_call: TRBJ2-3
d_call: NA
cdr3_aa: CASSLGESDTQYF
cdr3_nt: TGTGCCAGCAGCTTGGGCGAGTCAGATACGCAGTATTTT

v_call: TRBV18
clone_size: few
j_call: TRBJ1-1
d_call: TRBD1
cdr3_aa: CASSPYRGLLPEAFF
cdr3_nt: TGTGCCAGCTCACCATACAGGGGTTTGCTCCCTGAAGCTTTCTTT

v_call: TRBV5-5
clone_size: few
j_call: TRBJ1-2
d_call: NA
cdr3_aa: CASSLTDSYNYGYTF
cdr3_nt: TGTGCCAGCAGCTTGACGGACAGCTACAACTATGGCTACACCTTC

v_call: TRBV12-3/TRBV12-4
clone_size: NA
j_call: TRBJ1-2
d_call: NA
cdr3_aa: CASSLSGRRIIGYTF
cdr3_nt: TGTGCCAGCAGTTTATCCGGACGGCGGATTATCGGCTACACCTTC

v_call: TRBV12-3/TRBV12-4
clone_size: few
j_call: TRBJ1-5
d_call: NA
cdr3_aa: CASSGGDRLDQPQHF
cdr3_nt: TGTGCCAGCAGTGGGGGCGACAGGTTAGATCAGCCCCAGCATTTT

v_call: TRBV10-3
clone_size: few
j_call: TRBJ1-2
d_call: NA
cdr3_aa: CAISGPTANYGYTF
cdr3_nt: TGTGCCATCAGTGGCCCCACAGCGAACTATGGCTACACCTTC

v_call: TRBV6-5
clone_size: few
j_call: TRBJ1-3
d_call: NA
cdr3_aa: CASSLGQPGNTIYF
cdr3_nt: TGTGCCAGCAGTTTGGGACAACCTGGAAACACCATATATTTT

v_call: TRBV12-3/TRBV12-4
clone_size: many
j_call: TRBJ2-1
d_call: NA
cdr3_aa: CASSETGSEQFF
cdr3_nt: TGTGCCAGCAGTGAAACAGGGAGTGAGCAGTTCTTC

v_call: TRBV7-7
clone_size: few
j_call: TRBJ2-5
d_call: NA
cdr3_aa: CASSLGPQLQETQYF
cdr3_nt: TGTGCCAGCAGCTTAGGTCCCCAGCTTCAAGAGACCCAGTACTTC

v_call: TRBV20-1
clone_size: NA
j_call: TRBJ2-7
d_call: NA
cdr3_aa: CSAQPGVYEQYF
cdr3_nt: TGCAGTGCCCAACCTGGCGTCTACGAGCAGTACTTC

v_call: TRBV3-1
clone_size: many
j_call: TRBJ2-2
d_call: TRBD1
cdr3_aa: CASSPSTDRVNTGELFF
cdr3_nt: TGTGCCAGCAGCCCGAGCACCGACAGGGTAAACACCGGGGAGCTGTTTTTT

v_call: TRBV28
clone_size: NA
j_call: TRBJ1-1
d_call: NA
cdr3_aa: CASSLWPGQLFNTEAFF
cdr3_nt: TGTGCCAGCAGTTTATGGCCCGGTCAATTATTTAACACTGAAGCTTTCTTT

v_call: TRBV3-1
clone_size: NA
j_call: TRBJ1-6
d_call: NA
cdr3_aa: CASSQKRGGRTGSPLHF
cdr3_nt: TGTGCCAGCAGCCAAAAGAGGGGGGGCAGGACGGGTTCACCCCTCCACTTT

v_call: TRBV11-1
clone_size: once
j_call: TRBJ2-6
d_call: NA
cdr3_aa: CASSRQPGRSLSGANVLTF
cdr3_nt: TGTGCCAGCAGCCGTCAACCGGGACGGAGCCTCTCTGGGGCCAACGTCCTGACTTTC

v_call: TRBV5-5
clone_size: many
j_call: TRBJ2-3
d_call: NA
cdr3_aa: CASSPTTNTQYF
cdr3_nt: TGTGCCAGCAGCCCGACCACGAATACGCAGTATTTT

v_call: TRBV7-9
clone_size: few
j_call: TRBJ1-5
d_call: NA
cdr3_aa: CASSFGANQPQHF
cdr3_nt: TGTGCCAGCAGCTTCGGGGCTAATCAGCCCCAGCATTTT

v_call: TRBV11-1
clone_size: NA
j_call: TRBJ2-7
d_call: TRBD1
cdr3_aa: CASSLGDRGVYEQYF
cdr3_nt: TGTGCCAGCAGCTTAGGGGACAGGGGCGTCTACGAGCAGTACTTC

v_call: TRBV5-1
clone_size: many
j_call: TRBJ2-5
d_call: NA
cdr3_aa: CASSRGGQINQETQYF
cdr3_nt: TGCGCCAGCAGCAGGGGGGGACAGATAAATCAAGAGACCCAGTACTTC

v_call: TRBV20-1
clone_size: NA
j_call: TRBJ2-1
d_call: TRBD2
cdr3_aa: CSAITSTSGDYNEQFF
cdr3_nt: TGCAGTGCCATCACGTCGACTAGCGGGGACTACAATGAGCAGTTCTTC

v_call: TRBV29-1
clone_size: few
j_call: TRBJ2-6
d_call: NA
cdr3_aa: CSVAPQDSGANVLTF
cdr3_nt: TGCAGCGTTGCCCCCCAAGACTCTGGGGCCAACGTCCTGACTTTC

v_call: TRBV7-9
clone_size: few
j_call: TRBJ1-2
d_call: NA
cdr3_aa: CASSFLASQGYTF
cdr3_nt: TGTGCCAGCAGCTTTCTGGCCTCTCAGGGCTACACCTTC

v_call: TRBV20-1
clone_size: NA
j_call: TRBJ2-4
d_call: NA
cdr3_aa: CSASPNKNIQYF
cdr3_nt: TGCAGTGCTAGCCCAAACAAAAACATTCAGTACTTC

v_call: TRBV5-1
clone_size: few
j_call: TRBJ1-1
d_call: NA
cdr3_aa: CASSLDSGTTEAFF
cdr3_nt: TGCGCCAGCAGCTTGGATAGTGGGACCACTGAAGCTTTCTTT

v_call: TRBV4-3
clone_size: NA
j_call: TRBJ2-1
d_call: NA
cdr3_aa: CASSQGVAASSYNEQFF
cdr3_nt: TGCGCCAGCAGCCAAGGAGTAGCGGCGAGCTCCTACAATGAGCAGTTCTTC

v_call: TRBV19
clone_size: NA
j_call: TRBJ1-2
d_call: TRBD1
cdr3_aa: CASSTGTANYGYTF
cdr3_nt: TGTGCCAGTAGTACCGGGACAGCTAACTATGGCTACACCTTC

v_call: TRBV2
clone_size: few
j_call: TRBJ1-2
d_call: NA
cdr3_aa: CASNPDTDGGYTF
cdr3_nt: TGTGCCAGCAATCCCGACACCGATGGCGGCTACACCTTC

v_call: TRBV6-1
clone_size: NA
j_call: TRBJ2-7
d_call: NA
cdr3_aa: CASTPDLARSEQYF
cdr3_nt: TGTGCCAGCACTCCGGACCTGGCACGCAGCGAGCAGTACTTC

v_call: TRBV18
clone_size: many
j_call: TRBJ2-3
d_call: TRBD1
cdr3_aa: CASSPRQGLSDTQYF
cdr3_nt: TGTGCCAGCTCACCGAGACAGGGGCTATCAGATACGCAGTATTTT

v_call: TRBV19
clone_size: once
j_call: TRBJ1-5
d_call: NA
cdr3_aa: CASTQGNSGNQPQHF
cdr3_nt: TGTGCCAGTACGCAGGGGAATTCGGGCAATCAGCCCCAGCATTTT

v_call: TRBV12-3/TRBV12-4
clone_size: many
j_call: TRBJ2-3
d_call: NA
cdr3_aa: CASSLTQGTDTQYF
cdr3_nt: TGTGCCAGCAGTTTAACGCAGGGGACAGATACGCAGTATTTT

v_call: TRBV3-1
clone_size: few
j_call: TRBJ2-2
d_call: NA
cdr3_aa: CASTRGHNTGELFF
cdr3_nt: TGTGCCAGCACTCGGGGACATAACACCGGGGAGCTGTTTTTT

v_call: TRBV10-3
clone_size: many
j_call: TRBJ2-7
d_call: NA
cdr3_aa: CAISEDSHYEQYF
cdr3_nt: TGTGCCATCAGTGAAGACAGCCACTACGAGCAGTACTTC

v_call: TRBV29-1
clone_size: few
j_call: TRBJ1-1
d_call: NA
cdr3_aa: CSADPRNTEAFF
cdr3_nt: TGCAGCGCCGACCCGCGGAACACTGAAGCTTTCTTT

v_call: TRBV30
clone_size: few
j_call: TRBJ1-1
d_call: NA
cdr3_aa: CAWSASGDTEAFF
cdr3_nt: TGTGCCTGGAGTGCCTCGGGGGACACTGAAGCTTTCTTT

v_call: TRBV19
clone_size: many
j_call: TRBJ1-4
d_call: TRBD1
cdr3_aa: CASSTPGQGPIVLFF
cdr3_nt: TGTGCCAGTAGTACCCCGGGACAGGGGCCAATTGTCCTGTTTTTT

v_call: TRBV20-1
clone_size: many
j_call: TRBJ1-1
d_call: TRBD1
cdr3_aa: CSAREDRGSAFF
cdr3_nt: TGCAGTGCTAGGGAGGACAGGGGATCAGCTTTCTTT

v_call: TRBV10-2
clone_size: many
j_call: TRBJ1-1
d_call: NA
cdr3_aa: CASSEPGERTEAFF
cdr3_nt: TGCGCCAGCAGTGAGCCAGGGGAAAGGACTGAAGCTTTCTTT

v_call: TRBV10-3
clone_size: many
j_call: TRBJ2-1
d_call: TRBD2
cdr3_aa: CAISLGLGLDEQFF
cdr3_nt: TGTGCCATCAGTTTAGGACTAGGGCTAGATGAGCAGTTCTTC

v_call: TRBV7-9
clone_size: many
j_call: TRBJ2-7
d_call: NA
cdr3_aa: CASSSHIYEQYF
cdr3_nt: TGTGCCAGCAGCTCCCACATCTACGAGCAGTACTTC

v_call: TRBV4-3
clone_size: few
j_call: TRBJ2-1
d_call: NA
cdr3_aa: CASSQSLRGTNEQFF
cdr3_nt: TGCGCCAGCAGCCAATCCTTGCGGGGCACCAATGAGCAGTTCTTC

v_call: TRBV3-1
clone_size: few
j_call: TRBJ2-7
d_call: NA
cdr3_aa: CASSSVGREQYF
cdr3_nt: TGTGCCAGCAGCTCCGTCGGTCGAGAGCAGTACTTC

v_call: TRBV6-4
clone_size: few
j_call: TRBJ2-6
d_call: NA
cdr3_aa: CASSESLRANVLTF
cdr3_nt: TGTGCCAGCAGTGAAAGTTTACGGGCCAACGTCCTGACTTTC

v_call: TRBV11-2
clone_size: few
j_call: TRBJ2-2
d_call: NA
cdr3_aa: CASSLRPGVTQGQNTGELFF
cdr3_nt: TGTGCCAGCAGCTTACGTCCCGGCGTAACTCAAGGACAGAACACCGGGGAGCTGTTTTTT

v_call: TRBV12-3/TRBV12-4
clone_size: few
j_call: TRBJ1-5
d_call: NA
cdr3_aa: CASRRGILGNQPQHF
cdr3_nt: TGTGCCAGCAGGAGAGGGATCCTCGGCAATCAGCCCCAGCATTTT

v_call: TRBV9
clone_size: NA
j_call: TRBJ2-2
d_call: TRBD2
cdr3_aa: CASSPPLGLAGDGRTGELFF
cdr3_nt: TGTGCCAGCAGCCCTCCCCTGGGGCTAGCGGGGGATGGAAGAACCGGGGAGCTGTTTTTT

v_call: TRBV20-1
clone_size: many
j_call: TRBJ2-7
d_call: NA
cdr3_aa: CSARGQIEQYF
cdr3_nt: TGCAGTGCGAGAGGGCAGATCGAGCAGTACTTC

v_call: TRBV25-1
clone_size: few
j_call: TRBJ2-5
d_call: TRBD2
cdr3_aa: CASSVLLAGGLETQYF
cdr3_nt: TGTGCCAGCAGTGTACTACTAGCGGGGGGCCTGGAGACCCAGTACTTC

v_call: TRBV20-1
clone_size: many
j_call: TRBJ2-3
d_call: NA
cdr3_aa: CSATRRGAGTDTQYF
cdr3_nt: TGCAGTGCTACCAGGAGGGGCGCGGGCACAGATACGCAGTATTTT

v_call: TRBV3-1
clone_size: few
j_call: TRBJ2-5
d_call: TRBD1
cdr3_aa: CASSQDRGTGVDKFDF
cdr3_nt: TGTGCCAGCAGCCAAGATAGGGGGACAGGGGTGGATAAGTTTGATTTC

v_call: TRBV12-3/TRBV12-4
clone_size: NA
j_call: TRBJ1-2
d_call: NA
cdr3_aa: CASSLVDGARGYTF
cdr3_nt: TGTGCCAGCAGTTTGGTGGACGGAGCCCGCGGCTACACCTTC

v_call: TRBV10-3
clone_size: few
j_call: TRBJ2-2
d_call: NA
cdr3_aa: CAISEEKGVAGELFF
cdr3_nt: TGTGCCATCAGCGAAGAAAAAGGGGTCGCCGGGGAGCTGTTTTTT

v_call: TRBV7-6
clone_size: many
j_call: TRBJ2-2
d_call: TRBD2
cdr3_aa: CASSSLGGDNTGELFF
cdr3_nt: TGTGCCAGCAGCTCCCTCGGGGGGGACAACACCGGGGAGCTGTTTTTT

v_call: TRBV7-9
clone_size: NA
j_call: TRBJ1-1
d_call: NA
cdr3_aa: CASSFQAGVSSSIVF
cdr3_nt: TGTGCCAGCAGCTTTCAGGCAGGGGTCTCCTCGAGTATTGTCTTT

v_call: TRBV12-3/TRBV12-4
clone_size: NA
j_call: TRBJ2-2
d_call: NA
cdr3_aa: CASSSGELFF
cdr3_nt: TGTGCCAGCAGTTCCGGGGAGCTGTTTTTT